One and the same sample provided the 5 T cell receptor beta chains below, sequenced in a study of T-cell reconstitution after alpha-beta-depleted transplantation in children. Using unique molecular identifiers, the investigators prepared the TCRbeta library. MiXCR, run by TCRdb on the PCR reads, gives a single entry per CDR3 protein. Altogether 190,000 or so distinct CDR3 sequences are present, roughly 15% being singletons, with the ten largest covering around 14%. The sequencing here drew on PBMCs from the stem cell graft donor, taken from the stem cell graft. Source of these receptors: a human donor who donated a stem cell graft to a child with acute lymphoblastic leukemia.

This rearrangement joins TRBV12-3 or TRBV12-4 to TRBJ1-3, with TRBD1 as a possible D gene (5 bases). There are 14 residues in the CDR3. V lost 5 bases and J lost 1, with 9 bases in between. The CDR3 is CASSPRTSGNTIYF. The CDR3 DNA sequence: TGTGCCAGCAGTCCGAGGACATCTGGAAACACCATATATTTT.

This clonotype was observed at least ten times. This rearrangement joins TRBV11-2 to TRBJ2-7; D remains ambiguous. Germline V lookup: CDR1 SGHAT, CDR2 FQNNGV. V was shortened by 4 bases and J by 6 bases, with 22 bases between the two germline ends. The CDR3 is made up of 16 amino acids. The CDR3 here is CASSSFATVETAEQYF. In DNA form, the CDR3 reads TGTGCCAGCAGCTCCTTCGCGACGGTAGAGACCGCCGAGCAGTACTTC.

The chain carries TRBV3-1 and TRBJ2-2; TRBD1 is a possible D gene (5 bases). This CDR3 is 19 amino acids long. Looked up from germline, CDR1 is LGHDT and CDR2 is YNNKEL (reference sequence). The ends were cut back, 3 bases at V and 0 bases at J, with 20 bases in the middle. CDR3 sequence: CASSQHLTGGHANTGELFF. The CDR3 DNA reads TGTGCCAGCAGCCAGCACCTCACTGGCGGACACGCGAACACCGGGGAGCTGTTTTTT.

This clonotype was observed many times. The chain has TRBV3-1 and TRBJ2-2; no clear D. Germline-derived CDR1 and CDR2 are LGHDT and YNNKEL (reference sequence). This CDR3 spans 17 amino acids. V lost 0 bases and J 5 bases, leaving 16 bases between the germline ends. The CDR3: CASSQEHGPSGTGELFF. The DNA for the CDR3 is TGTGCCAGCAGCCAAGAACACGGCCCGAGTGGGACCGGGGAGCTGTTTTTT.

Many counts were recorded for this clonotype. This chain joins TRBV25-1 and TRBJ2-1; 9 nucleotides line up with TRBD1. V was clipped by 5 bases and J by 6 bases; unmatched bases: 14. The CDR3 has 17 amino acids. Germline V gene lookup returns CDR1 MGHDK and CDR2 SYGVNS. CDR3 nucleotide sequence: TGTGCCAGCAGTTCCCGGCAAGACAGGGGGTTCTCCAATGAGCAGTTCTTC. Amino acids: CASSSRQDRGFSNEQFF.